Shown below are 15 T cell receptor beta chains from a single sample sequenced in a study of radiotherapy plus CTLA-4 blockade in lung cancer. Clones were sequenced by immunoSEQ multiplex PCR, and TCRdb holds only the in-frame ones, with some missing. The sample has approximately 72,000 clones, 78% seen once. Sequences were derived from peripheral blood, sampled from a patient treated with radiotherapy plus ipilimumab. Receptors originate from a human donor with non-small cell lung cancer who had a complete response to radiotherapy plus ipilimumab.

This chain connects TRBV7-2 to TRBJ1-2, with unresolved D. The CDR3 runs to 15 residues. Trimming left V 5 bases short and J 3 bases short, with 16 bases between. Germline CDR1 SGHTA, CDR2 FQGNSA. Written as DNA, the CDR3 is TGTGCCAGCAGCGCCAGCGCGACACGCCACTATGGCTACACCTTC. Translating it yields CASSASATRHYGYTF.

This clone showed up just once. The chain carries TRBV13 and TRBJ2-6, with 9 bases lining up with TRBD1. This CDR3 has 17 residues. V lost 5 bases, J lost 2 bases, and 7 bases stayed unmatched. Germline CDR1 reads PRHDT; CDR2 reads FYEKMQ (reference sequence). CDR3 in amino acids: CASSRTGAPTGANVLTF. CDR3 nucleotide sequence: TGTGCCAGCAGCCGGACAGGGGCTCCCACTGGGGCCAACGTCCTGACTTTC. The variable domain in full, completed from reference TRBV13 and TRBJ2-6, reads AAGVIQSPRHLIKEKRETATLKCYPIPRHDTVYWYQQGPGQDPQFLISFYEKMQSDKGSIPDRFSAQQFSDYHSELNMSSLELGDSALYFCASSRTGAPTGANVLTFGAGSRLTVL.

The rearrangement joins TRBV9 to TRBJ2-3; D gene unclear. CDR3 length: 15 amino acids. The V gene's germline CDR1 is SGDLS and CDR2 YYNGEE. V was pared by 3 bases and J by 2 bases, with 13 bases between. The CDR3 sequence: CASSETVTLTDTQYF. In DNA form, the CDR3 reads TGTGCCAGCAGCGAGACTGTAACCCTCACAGATACGCAGTATTTT.

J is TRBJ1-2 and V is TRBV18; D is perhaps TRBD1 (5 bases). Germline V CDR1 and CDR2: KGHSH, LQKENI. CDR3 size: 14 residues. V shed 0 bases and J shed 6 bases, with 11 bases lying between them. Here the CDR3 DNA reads TGTGCCAGCTCACCACCGGGGCAGGGAGATGGCTACACCTTC. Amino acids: CASSPPGQGDGYTF.

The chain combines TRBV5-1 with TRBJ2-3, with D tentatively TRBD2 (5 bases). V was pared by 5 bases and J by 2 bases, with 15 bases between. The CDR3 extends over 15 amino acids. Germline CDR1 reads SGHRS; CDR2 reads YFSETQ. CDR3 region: CASRRAGEYTDTQYF. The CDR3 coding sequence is TGCGCCAGCAGGAGGGCTGGGGAGTACACAGATACGCAGTATTTT.

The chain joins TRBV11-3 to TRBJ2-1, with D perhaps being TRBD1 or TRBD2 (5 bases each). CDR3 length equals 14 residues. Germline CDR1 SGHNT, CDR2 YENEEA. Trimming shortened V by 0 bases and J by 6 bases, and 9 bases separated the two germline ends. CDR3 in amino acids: CASSLDRGANEQFF. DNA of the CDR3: TGTGCCAGCAGCTTAGATCGAGGGGCCAATGAGCAGTTCTTC.

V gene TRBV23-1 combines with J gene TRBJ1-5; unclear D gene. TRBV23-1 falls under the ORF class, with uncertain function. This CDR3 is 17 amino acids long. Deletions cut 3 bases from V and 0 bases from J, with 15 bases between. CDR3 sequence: CASSQVPWHYSNQPQHF. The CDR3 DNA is TGCGCCAGCAGTCAGGTGCCTTGGCATTATAGCAATCAGCCCCAGCATTTT.

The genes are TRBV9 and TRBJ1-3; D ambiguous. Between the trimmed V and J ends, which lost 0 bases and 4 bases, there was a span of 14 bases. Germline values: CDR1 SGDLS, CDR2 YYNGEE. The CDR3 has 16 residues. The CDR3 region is CASSVGEGLIGNTIYF. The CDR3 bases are TGTGCCAGCAGCGTAGGTGAAGGGTTAATCGGAAACACCATATATTTT.

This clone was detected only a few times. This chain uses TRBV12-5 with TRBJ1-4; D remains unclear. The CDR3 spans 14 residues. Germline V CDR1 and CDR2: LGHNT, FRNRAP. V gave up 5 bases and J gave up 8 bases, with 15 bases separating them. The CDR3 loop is CASGPGPSREKLFF. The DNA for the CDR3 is TGTGCTAGTGGTCCAGGTCCCAGCAGGGAAAAACTGTTTTTT.

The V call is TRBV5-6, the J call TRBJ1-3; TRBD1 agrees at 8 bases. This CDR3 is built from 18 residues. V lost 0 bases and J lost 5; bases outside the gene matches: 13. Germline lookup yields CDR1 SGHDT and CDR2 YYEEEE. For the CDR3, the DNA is TGTGCCAGCAGCTTGGCGGGTGACAGGGGAGGAGAAAGAAACACCATATATTTT. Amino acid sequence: CASSLAGDRGGERNTIYF.

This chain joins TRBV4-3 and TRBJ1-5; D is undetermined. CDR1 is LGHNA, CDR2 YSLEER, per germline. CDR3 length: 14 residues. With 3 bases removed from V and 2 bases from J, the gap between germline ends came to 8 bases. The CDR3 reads CASSHLKGNQPQHF. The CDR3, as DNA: TGCGCCAGCAGCCACCTAAAGGGCAATCAGCCCCAGCATTTT.

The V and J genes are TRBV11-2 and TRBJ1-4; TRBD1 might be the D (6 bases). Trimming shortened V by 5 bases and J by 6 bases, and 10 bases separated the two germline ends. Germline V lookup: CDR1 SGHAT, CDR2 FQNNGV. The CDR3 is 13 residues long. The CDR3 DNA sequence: TGTGCCAGCAGCCCAGGGGAGGATGAAAAACTGTTTTTT. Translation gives CASSPGEDEKLFF.

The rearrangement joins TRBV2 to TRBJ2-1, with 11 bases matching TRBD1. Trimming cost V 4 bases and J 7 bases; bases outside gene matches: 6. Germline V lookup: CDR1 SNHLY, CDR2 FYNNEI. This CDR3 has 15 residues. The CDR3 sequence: CASSVDRGLWNEQFF. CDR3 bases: TGTGCCAGCAGTGTGGACAGGGGGCTCTGGAATGAGCAGTTCTTC. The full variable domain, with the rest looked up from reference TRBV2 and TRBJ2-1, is EPEVTQTPSHQVTQMGQEVILRCVPISNHLYFYWYRQILGQKVEFLVSFYNNEISEKSEIFDDQFSVERPDGSNFTLKIRSTKLEDSAMYFCASSVDRGLWNEQFFGPGTRLTVL.

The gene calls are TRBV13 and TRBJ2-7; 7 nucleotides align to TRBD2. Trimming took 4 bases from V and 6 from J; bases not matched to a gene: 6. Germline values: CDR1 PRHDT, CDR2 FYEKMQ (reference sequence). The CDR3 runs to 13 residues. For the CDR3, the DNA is TGTGCCAGCAGCTCCGGACTAGACCCCGAGCAGTACGTC. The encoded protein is CASSSGLDPEQYV.

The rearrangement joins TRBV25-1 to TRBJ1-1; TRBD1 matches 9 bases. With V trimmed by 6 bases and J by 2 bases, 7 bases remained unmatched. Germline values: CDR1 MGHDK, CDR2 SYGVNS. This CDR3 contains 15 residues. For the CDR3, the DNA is TGTGCCAGCAGGGTGGGGGACAGGGAAAACACTGAAGCTTTCTTT. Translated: CASRVGDRENTEAFF.